The 5 T cell receptor beta chains below were found in one sample sequenced in a study of blood T cell repertoires in COVID-19. The assay was immunoSEQ multiplex PCR, and TCRdb's table has in-frame clones only and misses some. The table shows roughly 200,000 clones, with 89% occurring only once. The sample consisted of peripheral blood. The receptors originated from a man aged 35-49 years with acute or convalescent COVID-19.

This clone has just one count. The rearrangement uses TRBV30 and TRBJ2-1, with TRBD1 as a possible D gene (6 bases). The CDR3 loop spans 15 amino acids. V was shortened by 2 bases and J by 6 bases, with 17 bases between the two germline ends. Germline CDR1 GTSNPN, CDR2 SVGIG (reference sequence). This CDR3 reads CAWSLTGYMGNEQFF. CDR3 coding DNA: TGTGCCTGGAGTCTTACAGGGTATATGGGCAATGAGCAGTTCTTC.

The chain uses TRBV10-2 and TRBJ2-2; 8 nucleotides agree with TRBD2. Germline V gives CDR1 WSHSY, CDR2 SAAADI. The CDR3 sequence is 15 residues long. The V segment lost 10 bases and the J segment 0 bases; nucleotides outside the gene matches: 7. CDR3 region: CAIQRGSANTGELFF. DNA of the CDR3: TGCGCCATTCAGCGGGGGTCAGCGAACACCGGGGAGCTGTTTTTT.

In DNA form, the CDR3 reads TGTGCCAGCAGCCCCGAGACAGGGATGAACACTGAAGCTTTCTTT. Protein product: CASSPETGMNTEAFF. V is TRBV13 and J is TRBJ1-1; 7 nucleotides match TRBD1. From germline, CDR1 is PRHDT and CDR2 FYEKMQ (reference sequence). This CDR3 spans 15 amino acids. V was clipped by 5 bases and J by 0 bases; unmatched bases: 6.

The V call is TRBV9, the J call TRBJ2-7; tentative D call: TRBD2 (5 bases). The germline gives CDR1 SGDLS, CDR2 YYNGEE. The CDR3 runs to 18 residues. The V end was cut by 0 bases, the J end by 4 bases, with 23 bases between. The CDR3 protein is CASSVVSRRLRAEYEQYF. As DNA, the CDR3 is TGTGCCAGCAGCGTAGTATCGCGGAGACTAAGAGCCGAATACGAGCAGTACTTC.

This chain uses TRBV6-1 with TRBJ1-6, with D tentatively TRBD1 (5 bases). CDR1 is MNHNS and CDR2 is SASEGT in the germline V gene. This CDR3 is built from 16 residues. Deletions cut 3 bases from V and 1 base from J, with 10 bases between. Written as DNA, the CDR3 is TGTGCCAGCAGTGACCGGGGACTATCCTATAATTCACCCCTCCACTTT. Translation gives CASSDRGLSYNSPLHF.